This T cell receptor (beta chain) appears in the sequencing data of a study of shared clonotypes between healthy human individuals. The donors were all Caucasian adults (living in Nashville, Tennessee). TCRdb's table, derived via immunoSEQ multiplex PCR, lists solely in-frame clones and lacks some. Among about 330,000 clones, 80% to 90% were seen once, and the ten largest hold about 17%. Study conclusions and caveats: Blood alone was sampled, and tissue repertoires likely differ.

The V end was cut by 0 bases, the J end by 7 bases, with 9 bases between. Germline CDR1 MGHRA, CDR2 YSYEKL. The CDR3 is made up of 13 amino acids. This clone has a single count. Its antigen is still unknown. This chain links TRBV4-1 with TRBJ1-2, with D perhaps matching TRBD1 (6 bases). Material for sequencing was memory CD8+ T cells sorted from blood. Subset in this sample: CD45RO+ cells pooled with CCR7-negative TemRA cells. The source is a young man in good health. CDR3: CASSQEGGAGYTF. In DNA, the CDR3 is TGCGCCAGCAGCCAAGAAGGGGGGGCTGGCTACACCTTC.